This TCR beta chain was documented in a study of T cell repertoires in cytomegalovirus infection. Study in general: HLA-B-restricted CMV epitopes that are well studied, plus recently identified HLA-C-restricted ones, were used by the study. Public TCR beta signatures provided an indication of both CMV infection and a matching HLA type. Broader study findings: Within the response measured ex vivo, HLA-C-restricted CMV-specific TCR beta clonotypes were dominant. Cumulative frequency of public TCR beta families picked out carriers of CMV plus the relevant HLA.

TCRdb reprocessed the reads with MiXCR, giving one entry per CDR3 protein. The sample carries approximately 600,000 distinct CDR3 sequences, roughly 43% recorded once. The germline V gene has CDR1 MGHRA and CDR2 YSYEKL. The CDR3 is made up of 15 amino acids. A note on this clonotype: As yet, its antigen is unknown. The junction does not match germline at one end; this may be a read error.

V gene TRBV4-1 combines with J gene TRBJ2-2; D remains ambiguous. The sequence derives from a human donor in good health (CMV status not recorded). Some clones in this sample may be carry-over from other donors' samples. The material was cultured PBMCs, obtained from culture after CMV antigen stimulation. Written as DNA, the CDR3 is TGTGCCAGCAGCCAAGAGTTGGGGTTGGGCGGGGAGCTGTTTTTT. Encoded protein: CASSQELGLGGELFF.